The 8 T cell receptor beta chains below come from one sample, sequenced in a study of response to subunit inactivated influenza vaccine. TCRdb re-derived calls from the RT-PCR reads in MiXCR, one entry per CDR3 protein. The sample carries about 310,000 distinct CDR3 sequences, around a fifth recorded once. The specimen comprised PBMCs from blood, sampled about 20 months after vaccination. The receptor set was obtained from a man aged 50 to 69 who received an inactivated influenza vaccine.

This CDR3 reads CASSSPITYEQYF. The CDR3 DNA sequence: TGTGCCAGCAGCTCGCCAATTACCTACGAGCAGTACTTC. This chain uses TRBV5-4 with TRBJ2-7; no clear D gene. Between the trimmed V and J ends, which lost 3 bases and 2 bases, there was a span of 9 bases. Germline CDR1 SGHNT, CDR2 YYREEE (reference sequence). The CDR3 is 13 residues long. Full variable domain (missing parts from reference TRBV5-4 and TRBJ2-7): ETGVTQSPTHLIKTRGQQVTLRCSSQSGHNTVSWYQQALGQGPQFIFQYYREEENGRGNFPPRFSGLQFPNYSSELNVNALELDDSALYLCASSSPITYEQYFGPGTRLTVT.

This clonotype was observed a few times. The gene calls are TRBV18 and TRBJ2-5, with a possible D match to TRBD2 (5 bases). Trimming removed 2 bases from V and 1 base from J, with 11 bases in between. The CDR3 loop spans 15 amino acids. CDR1 is KGHSH and CDR2 is LQKENI in the germline V gene. Written as DNA, the CDR3 is TGTGCCAGCTCACCAGAGAAGCGGATCCAAGAGACCCAGTACTTC. It translates to CASSPEKRIQETQYF.

The chain is built from TRBV11-2 and TRBJ1-4, with D perhaps TRBD1 (5 bases). The CDR3 totals 15 residues. Germline loops: CDR1 SGHAT, CDR2 FQNNGV. Trimming stripped 5 bases from V and 6 bases from J, with 16 bases between. The CDR3 sequence is CASSTLQGRDEKLFF. In DNA form, the CDR3 reads TGTGCCAGCAGCACGCTCCAGGGCCGGGATGAAAAACTGTTTTTT.

The CDR3: CASSPGYPQEETQYF. DNA of the CDR3: TGTGCCAGCTCCCCTGGGTACCCCCAAGAAGAGACCCAGTACTTC. The rearrangement joins TRBV18 to TRBJ2-5, with no clear D. Germline assignment: CDR1 KGHSH and CDR2 LQKENI. The CDR3 runs to 15 residues. V lost 6 bases and J lost 3, with 17 bases in between.

The chain recombines TRBV7-9 with TRBJ1-4; weak D call: TRBD1 (6 bases). The germline V and J ends were trimmed by 3 bases and 4 bases, with 15 bases remaining between them. The CDR3 runs 16 residues. In germline, CDR1 is SEHNR, CDR2 FQNEAQ (reference sequence). CDR3 region: CASSLDQGLVNEKLFF. The CDR3 bases are TGTGCCAGCAGCTTGGACCAGGGGTTGGTTAATGAAAAACTGTTTTTT.

This clonotype was counted only a few times. The chain links TRBV27 to TRBJ2-1, with D unclear. Per the germline V gene, CDR1 is MNHEY and CDR2 is SMNVEV (reference sequence). The V gene lost 5 bases and the J gene lost 0 bases, with 11 bases spanning the gap. CDR3 length: 15 residues. In nucleotides, the CDR3 is TGTGCCAGCAGTGATCGACTGGACTCCTACAATGAGCAGTTCTTC. Residues: CASSDRLDSYNEQFF.

In its sample, this clonotype was seen a few times. The V call is TRBV5-1, the J call TRBJ1-2, with no clear D. The CDR3 is 13 residues long. With 0 bases removed from V and 4 bases from J, the gap between germline ends came to 7 bases. The germline gives CDR1 SGHRS, CDR2 YFSETQ. This CDR3 reads CASSLAESYGYTF. For the CDR3, the DNA is TGCGCCAGCAGCTTGGCAGAGAGCTATGGCTACACCTTC.

The gene calls are TRBV4-3 and TRBJ1-3; D is possibly TRBD1 (5 bases). CDR1 LGHNA and CDR2 YSLEER come from the germline V gene. With 4 bases removed from V and 0 bases from J, the gap between germline ends came to 16 bases. This CDR3 is 17 amino acids long. CDR3 nucleotide sequence: TGCGCCAGCAGCCGAATAAGGGAAGGGGCCTCTGGAAACACCATATATTTT. This translates into CASSRIREGASGNTIYF.